The 16 T cell receptor beta chains below were found in one sample sequenced in a study of blood T cell repertoires in COVID-19. Data came from immunoSEQ multiplex PCR; TCRdb stores just in-frame clones and leaves some out. This sample has under 80,000 clones; just under 85% occur once, and the top ten carry approximately 5%. Sequenced input: peripheral blood. All receptors come from a man between 65 and 80 years old with acute or convalescent COVID-19.

In its sample, this clone was seen once. The chain links TRBV4-2 to TRBJ2-7, with 10 bases identical to TRBD2. The germline gives CDR1 LGHNA, CDR2 YNFKEQ. The length of the CDR3 is 15 residues. The V and J ends lost 4 bases and 3 bases, in that order; junction bases with no gene match: 6. CDR3 nucleotides: TGTGCCAGCAGCCCCAGGACTAGCGGCCGCTACGAGCAGTACTTC. Its protein product is CASSPRTSGRYEQYF.

This sequence joins TRBV28 and TRBJ1-2; 9 bases fit TRBD1. J gave up 4 bases and V 5 bases, and 5 bases lay outside the gene matches. The germline gives CDR1 MDHEN, CDR2 SYDVKM. This CDR3 is built from 14 residues. CDR3 sequence (DNA): TGTGCCAGCAGTCCGCGGACAGGGGTCTATGGCTACACCTTC. Translated: CASSPRTGVYGYTF.

The chain has TRBV2 and TRBJ2-1; the match to TRBD2 covers 11 bases. V shed 5 bases, J shed 5 bases, and the junction held 5 bases outside the gene matches. The CDR3 runs to 15 residues. Per germline, CDR1 SNHLY and CDR2 FYNNEI. The CDR3 sequence is CASSQDSGGDNEQFF. In DNA, the CDR3 is TGTGCCAGCAGTCAGGATAGCGGGGGGGACAATGAGCAGTTCTTC.

This rearrangement joins TRBV5-1 to TRBJ2-7; possibly TRBD2 for D (7 bases). V was shortened by 4 bases and J by 2 bases, with 19 bases between the two germline ends. The CDR3 has 16 amino acids. The V gene's germline CDR1 is SGHRS and CDR2 YFSETQ. The CDR3 protein is CASSPGWGGVTYEQYF. The CDR3 nucleotides are TGCGCCAGCAGCCCGGGGTGGGGGGGCGTTACCTACGAGCAGTACTTC.

This sequence joins TRBV4-1 and TRBJ2-1, with TRBD2 identical over 10 bases. This CDR3 comprises 20 residues. Germline CDR1 is MGHRA and CDR2 is YSYEKL. J lost 3 bases, V lost 4 bases, and 18 bases had no gene match. Written as DNA, the CDR3 is TGCGCCAGCAGCCCGCCAGCCCTGCGGGCTAGCGGGGGTTTCTACAATGAGCAGTTCTTC. Residues: CASSPPALRASGGFYNEQFF.

The chain employs TRBV3-1 (or the pseudogene TRBV3-2) and TRBJ1-5; D remains ambiguous. Deletions cut 2 bases from V and 5 bases from J, with 10 bases between. Germline-derived CDR1 and CDR2 are LGHDT and YNNKEL (reference sequence). The CDR3 runs to 14 residues. CDR3 nucleotides: TGTGCCAGCAGCCAACAGGCAAGTGATCAGCCCCAGCATTTT. As protein: CASSQQASDQPQHF.

This chain links TRBV11-1 with TRBJ2-3; no definite D call. The V gene lost 1 base and the J gene lost 4 bases, with 15 bases spanning the gap. The V gene's germline CDR1 is SGHAT and CDR2 FQDESV (reference sequence). The CDR3 is 16 amino acids. In nucleotides, the CDR3 is TGTGCCAGCAGCTTAGGGAAATCAGGTTTCGCAGATACGCAGTATTTT. Amino acid sequence: CASSLGKSGFADTQYF.

This rearrangement joins TRBV4-2 to TRBJ2-6; D is unclear. V was clipped by 4 bases and J by 10 bases, with 14 bases between them. CDR1 LGHNA and CDR2 YNFKEQ come from the germline V gene. This CDR3 contains 14 residues. DNA for the CDR3: TGTGCCAGCAGCCCCCCAGAGGCTCTGAACGTCCTGACTTTC. This translates into CASSPPEALNVLTF.

The chain is built from TRBV5-1 and TRBJ2-7, with 8 bases aligning to TRBD1. The CDR3 spans 16 residues. With 5 bases clipped from V and 1 base from J, the junction kept 11 bases outside the gene matches. The germline V gene encodes CDR1 SGHRS and CDR2 YFSETQ. CDR3 sequence: CASRHRETGASYEQYF. The CDR3 region has the DNA TGCGCCAGCAGGCATCGGGAGACAGGGGCGTCCTACGAGCAGTACTTC.

V usage is TRBV7-6 and J usage is TRBJ2-3; tentatively, D is TRBD1 (5 bases). Trimming pared 0 bases from V and 4 bases from J, leaving 11 bases between. Germline V gene data show CDR1 as SGHVS and CDR2 as FNYEAQ. This CDR3 is 15 amino acids long. The CDR3 bases are TGTGCCAGCAGCTTAGCAACACCAGGGTCAGATACGCAGTATTTT. Translating gives CASSLATPGSDTQYF.

The chain couples TRBV18 to TRBJ2-1; TRBD2 matches 8 bases. This CDR3 spans 15 amino acids. Germline assignment: CDR1 KGHSH and CDR2 LQKENI. The V gene end was trimmed by 4 bases and the J gene end by 7 bases; junction bases not matched to a gene: 9. CDR3 sequence: CASSHSSGRENEQFF. CDR3 nucleotide sequence: TGTGCCAGCTCACATTCCTCCGGGAGGGAGAATGAGCAGTTCTTC. The full variable domain, with the rest looked up from reference TRBV18 and TRBJ2-1, is NAGVMQNPRHLVRRRGQEARLRCSPMKGHSHVYWYRQLPEEGLKFMVYLQKENIIDESGMPKERFSAEFPKEGPSILRIQQVVRGDSAAYFCASSHSSGRENEQFFGPGTRLTVL.

This clone showed up just a few times. The chain couples TRBV6-2 or TRBV6-3 to TRBJ1-5; TRBD1 matches 9 bases. The trim removed 2 bases at V and 4 bases at J, leaving 9 bases unmatched. Germline V lookup: CDR1 MNHEY, CDR2 SVGEGT. The CDR3 has 17 residues. This chain's CDR3 is CASSYPTDRGWNQPQHF. In nucleotides, the CDR3 is TGTGCCAGCAGTTACCCTACGGACAGGGGTTGGAATCAGCCCCAGCATTTT.

The table lists this clone with a count of one. The V gene is TRBV9, the J gene TRBJ2-7; no reliable D call. The CDR3 runs 13 residues. With 1 base removed from V and 3 bases from J, the gap between germline ends came to 8 bases. The V gene's germline CDR1 is SGDLS and CDR2 YYNGEE. The CDR3 DNA follows: TGTGCCAGCAGCGTAAGTGAGAACTACGAGCAGTACTTC. Its protein is CASSVSENYEQYF.

This rearrangement joins TRBV5-4 to TRBJ1-1, with D hard to call. Germline loops: CDR1 SGHNT, CDR2 YYREEE (reference sequence). Trimming took off 0 bases at V and 1 base at J, with 10 bases between the two ends. The CDR3 contains 15 residues. Here the CDR3 reads CASSLASGSNTEAFF. The CDR3 DNA reads TGTGCCAGCAGCTTGGCTTCGGGTTCGAACACTGAAGCTTTCTTT. Drawing the rest from reference TRBV5-4 and TRBJ1-1, the complete variable domain is ETGVTQSPTHLIKTRGQQVTLRCSSQSGHNTVSWYQQALGQGPQFIFQYYREEENGRGNFPPRFSGLQFPNYSSELNVNALELDDSALYLCASSLASGSNTEAFFGQGTRLTVV.

The V and J genes are TRBV6-5 and TRBJ1-6, with TRBD1 matching over 9 bases. The germline gives CDR1 MNHEY, CDR2 SVGAGI. V dropped 2 bases and J dropped 9; count of bases not matched to a gene: 5. The length of the CDR3 is 15 residues. CDR3 bases: TGTGCCAGCAGTTACGGGACAGGGATGTTTTCACCCCTCCACTTT. Amino acid sequence: CASSYGTGMFSPLHF.

The chain combines TRBV18 with TRBJ2-7, with D perhaps matching TRBD1 (6 bases). V gave up 4 bases and J gave up 1 base, with 11 bases separating them. The CDR3 covers 14 residues. Looked up from germline, CDR1 is KGHSH and CDR2 is LQKENI. The CDR3 bases are TGTGCCAGCTCACGGACACAGGGTTCCTACGAGCAGTACTTC. Protein product: CASSRTQGSYEQYF.